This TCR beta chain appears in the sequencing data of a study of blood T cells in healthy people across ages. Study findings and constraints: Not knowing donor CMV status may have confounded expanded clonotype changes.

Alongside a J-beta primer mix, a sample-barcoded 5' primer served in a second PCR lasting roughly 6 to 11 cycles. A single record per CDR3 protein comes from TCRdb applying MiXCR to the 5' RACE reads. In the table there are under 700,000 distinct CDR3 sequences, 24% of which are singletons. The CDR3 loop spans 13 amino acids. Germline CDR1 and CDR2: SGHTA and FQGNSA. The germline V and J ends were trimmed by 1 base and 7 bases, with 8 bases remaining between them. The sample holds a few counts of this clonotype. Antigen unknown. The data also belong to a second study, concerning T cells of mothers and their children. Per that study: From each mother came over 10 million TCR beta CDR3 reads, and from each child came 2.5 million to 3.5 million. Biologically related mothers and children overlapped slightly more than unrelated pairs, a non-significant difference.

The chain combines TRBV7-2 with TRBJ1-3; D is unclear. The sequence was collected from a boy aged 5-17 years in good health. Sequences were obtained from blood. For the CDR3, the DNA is TGTGCCAGCAGCTTAGTTGTGGAGAACACCATATATTTT. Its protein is CASSLVVENTIYF.